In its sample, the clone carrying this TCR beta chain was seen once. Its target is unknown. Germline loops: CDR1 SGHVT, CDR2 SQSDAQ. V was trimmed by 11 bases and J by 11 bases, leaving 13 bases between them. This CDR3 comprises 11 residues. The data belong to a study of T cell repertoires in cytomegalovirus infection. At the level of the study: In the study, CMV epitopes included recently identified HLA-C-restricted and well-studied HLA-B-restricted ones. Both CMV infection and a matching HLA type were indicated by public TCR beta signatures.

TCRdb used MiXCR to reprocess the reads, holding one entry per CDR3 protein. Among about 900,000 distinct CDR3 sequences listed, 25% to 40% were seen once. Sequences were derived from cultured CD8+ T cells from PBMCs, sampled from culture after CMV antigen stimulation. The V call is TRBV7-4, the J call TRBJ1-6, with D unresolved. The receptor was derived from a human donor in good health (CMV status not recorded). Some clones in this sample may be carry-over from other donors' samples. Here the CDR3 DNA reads TGTGCCGCCGGCGGCGGTACACCCCTCCACTTT. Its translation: CAAGGGTPLHF.